The 20 T cell receptor beta chains below were found in one sample sequenced in a study of blood T cell repertoires in COVID-19. Libraries were prepared by immunoSEQ multiplex PCR; TCRdb keeps only in-frame clonotypes and omits some of them. The repertoire holds approximately 100,000 clones, with approximately 80% as singletons. Sequenced material: peripheral blood. The receptors come from a woman aged 80 or over with active or convalescent COVID-19.

The rearrangement joins TRBV28 to TRBJ1-2; the match to TRBD1 covers 9 bases. The CDR3 consists of 15 residues. Germline V gives CDR1 MDHEN, CDR2 SYDVKM. The junction had 4 bases not matched to a gene; V was cut back by 3 bases and J by 2 bases. DNA for the CDR3: TGTGCCAGCAGTTTGACAGGGGGTGGGAACTATGGCTACACCTTC. The encoded protein is CASSLTGGGNYGYTF.

The chain combines TRBV4-1 with TRBJ1-1; D call uncertain. Trimming took 3 bases from V and 7 from J, leaving 12 bases between them. Germline values: CDR1 MGHRA, CDR2 YSYEKL. The CDR3 sequence is 13 residues long. The CDR3 loop reads CASSQEVTYEAFF. DNA for the CDR3: TGCGCCAGCAGCCAGGAGGTGACATATGAAGCTTTCTTT.

The rearrangement links TRBV24-1 to TRBJ2-2; tentative D call: TRBD2 (6 bases). Germline lookup yields CDR1 KGHDR and CDR2 SFDVKD. The CDR3 loop spans 15 amino acids. V dropped 1 base and J dropped 1 base, with 6 bases sitting between them. In DNA, the CDR3 is TGTGCCACCAGTGATTTCGGGAGGAACACCGGGGAGCTGTTTTTT. Encoded protein: CATSDFGRNTGELFF.

The chain employs TRBV28 and TRBJ1-1; D possibly corresponds to TRBD1 (6 bases). V was clipped by 7 bases and J by 5 bases, with 14 bases between them. CDR3 length: 13 amino acids. CDR1 MDHEN and CDR2 SYDVKM come from the germline V gene. Written as DNA, the CDR3 is TGTGCCAGCAATTTGGACAGTAGGACTGAAGCTTTCTTT. This codes for CASNLDSRTEAFF. The whole variable domain, filled in from reference TRBV28 and TRBJ1-1, reads DVKVTQSSRYLVKRTGEKVFLECVQDMDHENMFWYRQDPGLGLRLIYFSYDVKMKEKGDIPEGYSVSREKKERFSLILESASTNQTSMYLCASNLDSRTEAFFGQGTRLTVV.

J is TRBJ1-1 and V is TRBV4-1; maybe TRBD1 (6 bases). The CDR3 length is 16 residues. Trimming cost V 0 bases and J 4 bases, with 15 bases left between them. Germline V gene lookup returns CDR1 MGHRA and CDR2 YSYEKL. The CDR3 DNA reads as TGCGCCAGCAGCCAAGATGGGGCGGGGGGGCCCACTGAAGCTTTCTTT. The encoded protein is CASSQDGAGGPTEAFF.

In its sample, this clone was seen a few times. The V call is TRBV6-5, the J call TRBJ2-5, with a possible D match to TRBD1 (5 bases). The CDR3 is 13 amino acids. Trimming took 6 bases from V and 1 from J, leaving 9 bases between them. The V gene's germline CDR1 is MNHEY and CDR2 SVGAGI. DNA for the CDR3: TGTGCCAGCAGCCCGGACATCCAAGAGACCCAGTACTTC. As protein: CASSPDIQETQYF.

The rearrangement links TRBV19 to TRBJ1-5; D may be TRBD1 (5 bases). Trimming removed 10 bases from V and 9 bases from J, with 28 bases in between. The CDR3 loop spans 16 amino acids. Germline V CDR1 and CDR2: LNHDA, SQIVND (reference sequence). CDR3 sequence reads: CATKPNYNGPGGPQHF. DNA for the CDR3: TGTGCCACCAAACCCAATTACAACGGACCGGGGGGGCCCCAGCATTTT.

The chain combines TRBV5-5 with TRBJ1-6; no reliable D call. This CDR3 contains 17 residues. Germline V CDR1 and CDR2: SGHKS, YYEKEE (reference sequence). V was shortened by 1 base and J by 1 base, with 12 bases between the two germline ends. The CDR3 loop reads CASSLRFRGSYNSPLHF. As DNA, the CDR3 is TGTGCCAGCAGCTTGCGGTTTCGGGGATCCTATAATTCACCCCTCCACTTT.

This rearrangement joins TRBV28 to TRBJ2-5; 7 nucleotides match TRBD1. Looked up from germline, CDR1 is MDHEN and CDR2 is SYDVKM. The CDR3 consists of 14 residues. V trimming: 7 bases; J trimming: 2 bases; junction bases outside the gene matches: 7. This chain's CDR3 is CASTRPGQQETQYF. The CDR3 DNA reads TGTGCCAGCACCCGCCCGGGACAGCAAGAGACCCAGTACTTC.

V and J are TRBV4-2 and TRBJ1-6, with 7 bases lining up with TRBD1. Per germline, CDR1 LGHNA and CDR2 YNFKEQ. This CDR3 contains 15 residues. J was trimmed by 8 bases and V by 1 base; bases with no gene match: 5. In nucleotides, the CDR3 is TGTGCCAGCAGCCAAGCCGACAGGGAGGATTCACCCCTCCACTTT. Its protein product is CASSQADREDSPLHF.

V and J are TRBV10-3 and TRBJ1-1; no reliable D call. Germline V gene data show CDR1 as ENHRY and CDR2 as SYGVKD. With 3 bases removed from V and 1 base from J, the gap between germline ends came to 9 bases. CDR3 length: 14 residues. CDR3 loop: CAISDRGSNTEAFF. The CDR3 DNA reads as TGTGCCATCAGTGATCGGGGATCGAACACTGAAGCTTTCTTT.

The V gene is TRBV29-1, the J gene TRBJ1-1; D is perhaps TRBD1 (6 bases). The CDR3 contains 12 residues. The germline V gene encodes CDR1 SQVTM and CDR2 ANQGSEA. Trimming stripped 7 bases from V and 5 bases from J, with 14 bases between. Here the CDR3 reads CSAHREGTEAFF. CDR3 DNA sequence: TGCAGCGCCCACAGGGAAGGGACTGAAGCTTTCTTT.

CDR3 sequence: CASTKTRELFF. The CDR3 DNA reads TGTGCCTCCACTAAAACCCGGGAGCTGTTTTTT. The chain uses TRBV30 and TRBJ2-2; D remains ambiguous. V was cut by 7 bases and J by 9 bases, with 12 bases left in between. CDR1 and CDR2 from the germline V gene are GTSNPN and SVGIG (reference sequence). The CDR3 has 11 amino acids.

V and J are TRBV27 and TRBJ1-1, with a weak D call TRBD1 (6 bases). Germline-derived CDR1 and CDR2 are MNHEY and SMNVEV (reference sequence). This CDR3 is built from 15 residues. V was clipped by 5 bases and J by 5 bases, with 18 bases between them. CDR3 protein: CASSTLTGILTEAFF. In DNA, the CDR3 is TGTGCCAGCAGTACCTTGACAGGCATTTTGACTGAAGCTTTCTTT.

This chain connects TRBV6-6 to TRBJ2-7, with TRBD1 matching 9 bases. The CDR3 extends over 16 amino acids. The V gene's germline CDR1 is MNHNY and CDR2 SVGAGI (reference sequence). Unmatched junction bases numbered 10, after V lost 2 bases and J lost 5 bases. CDR3: CASSYSGGTGLNEQYF. The CDR3 DNA is TGTGCCAGCAGTTACAGTGGAGGGACAGGGTTGAACGAGCAGTACTTC.

This clone was observed a few times. The V call is TRBV4-1, the J call TRBJ2-2; D is undetermined. Germline CDR1 is MGHRA and CDR2 is YSYEKL. The CDR3 sequence is 15 residues long. V was clipped by 4 bases and J by 2 bases, with 11 bases between them. The CDR3 DNA is TGCGCCAGCAGCCTGGTAACAGCTAACACCGGGGAGCTGTTTTTT. Amino acids: CASSLVTANTGELFF.

V usage is TRBV7-2 and J usage is TRBJ2-5, with 7 bases identical to TRBD1. There are 14 residues in the CDR3. Germline trimming cut 5 bases from V and 1 base from J; bases unmatched to any gene: 4. The germline V gene encodes CDR1 SGHTA and CDR2 FQGNSA. The CDR3 sequence is CASSPGQIQETQYF. The CDR3 DNA follows: TGTGCCAGCAGCCCGGGACAGATCCAAGAGACCCAGTACTTC.

The chain recombines TRBV7-9 with TRBJ2-3; D unclear. Trimming took 3 bases from V and 3 from J, leaving 4 bases between them. This CDR3 region has 12 residues. CDR1 SEHNR and CDR2 FQNEAQ come from the germline V gene (reference sequence). The CDR3 loop is CASSFGTDTQYF. The CDR3 nucleotides read TGTGCCAGCAGCTTCGGGACAGATACGCAGTATTTT.

This clone was recorded once. The chain joins TRBV11-2 to TRBJ1-1; the D is unclear. Germline V CDR1 and CDR2: SGHAT, FQNNGV. V lost 1 base, J lost 3 bases, and 9 bases lay in between. The CDR3 has 14 amino acids. CDR3 protein: CASSLGYGDTEAFF. DNA for the CDR3: TGTGCCAGCAGCTTAGGGTATGGAGACACTGAAGCTTTCTTT.

The chain combines TRBV11-2 with TRBJ1-2; TRBD1 matches at 7 bases. V shed 6 bases and J 6 bases; nucleotides not matched to a gene: 7. The CDR3 is 13 residues long. Germline-derived CDR1 and CDR2 are SGHAT and FQNNGV. The CDR3, as DNA: TGTGCCAGCAGGGGGACAGCCAAACATGGCTACACCTTC. Residues: CASRGTAKHGYTF.